The 31 T cell receptor beta chains presented below share a single source sample, sequenced in a study of T cells in Graves' hyperthyroidism and ophthalmopathy. Authors of the study amplified TCR beta CDR3 regions from RNA transcripts. Researchers ran a first-round RT-PCR on the TCR CDR3 using the HTBI primer set. Using its own MiXCR run on the multiplex PCR reads, TCRdb lists one record per CDR3 protein. The data show 75,000 to 100,000 distinct CDR3 sequences, around 40% seen once. What was sequenced was peripheral blood or thyroid tissue (not recorded which). The source is a woman in her 30s with Graves' hyperthyroidism.

There are many counts of this clonotype. Here the CDR3 reads CASSPASYEQYF. CDR3 sequence (DNA): TGCGCCAGCAGCCCCGCCTCCTACGAGCAGTACTTC. The chain has TRBV5-1 and TRBJ2-7; D not resolved. This CDR3 spans 12 amino acids. The V end was cut by 4 bases, the J end by 0 bases, with 5 bases between. Germline values: CDR1 SGHRS, CDR2 YFSETQ.

A note on this clonotype: It is likely a read error, because the conserved phenylalanine at the end of the CDR3 is missing. This chain links TRBV7-9 with TRBJ2-5, with D possibly called TRBD1 or TRBD2 (5 bases each). The ends were cut back, 5 bases at V and 4 bases at J, with 17 bases in the middle. The CDR3 runs to 15 residues. Germline V CDR1 and CDR2: SEHNR, FQNEAQ (reference sequence). The CDR3 nucleotides read TGTGCCAGCAGCCAGGGAGTTATGAGGGGAGAGACCCAGTACGTC. Translating gives CASSQGVMRGETQYV.

At least ten counts were recorded for this clonotype. V and J are TRBV12-3 or TRBV12-4 and TRBJ1-1; D gene ambiguous. The CDR3 has 14 amino acids. The V gene lost 6 bases and the J gene lost 6 bases, with 17 bases spanning the gap. CDR3 nucleotides: TGTGCCAGCAGCCCCCCCGTTGGACGCTCTGAAGCTTTCTTT. It yields the protein CASSPPVGRSEAFF.

The chain joins TRBV20-1 to TRBJ1-6; 9 bases agree with TRBD1. Germline CDR1 reads DFQATT; CDR2 reads SNEGSKA (reference sequence). The CDR3 is made up of 14 amino acids. V shed 5 bases, J shed 7 bases, and the junction held 6 bases outside the gene matches. The CDR3 sequence is CSALAGQGNSPLHF. For the CDR3, the DNA is TGCAGTGCTCTCGCGGGACAGGGCAATTCACCCCTCCACTTT.

Comments on this clonotype: This clone may be a read error of a much larger clone one base away. The CDR3 does not close with the conserved phenylalanine or tryptophan, likely indicating a read error. V and J are TRBV3-1 and TRBJ2-5; D gene unclear. Germline CDR1 is LGHDT and CDR2 is YNNKEL (reference sequence). This CDR3 is 14 amino acids long. The CDR3 here is CASSLTTRLEAQYL. Here the CDR3 DNA reads TGTGCCAGCAGCCTCACCACCCGTTTAGAGGCCCAGTACCTC.

Remarks on this clonotype: Given the absence of the conserved phenylalanine or tryptophan at the CDR3 end, a read error is likely. Because the CDR3's place on the DNA is in doubt, the DNA is left out and the CDR3 is given as listed by TCRdb. V usage is TRBV7-6 and J usage is TRBJ2-2; whether TRBD1, the table's D call, matches the DNA was not checked. Germline V gene data show CDR1 as SGHVS and CDR2 as FNYEAQ. Both ends counted, the CDR3 spans 18 residues. The CDR3 loop reads CASSLVLPGPTNTGGCWH.

This clonotype was seen a few times. V and J are TRBV20-1 and TRBJ1-1, with 11 bases lining up with TRBD1. This CDR3 region has 14 residues. V shed 3 bases and J 5 bases; nucleotides not matched to a gene: 5. CDR1 is DFQATT, CDR2 SNEGSKA, per germline (reference sequence). The CDR3 DNA follows: TGCAGTGCTAGGGGACAGGGGGGATGGACTGAAGCTTTCTTT. It codes for CSARGQGGWTEAFF.

This clonotype was seen repeatedly, ten times or more. J is TRBJ1-2 and V is TRBV28, with a possible D match to TRBD1 (5 bases). V was shortened by 5 bases and J by 2 bases, with 15 bases between the two germline ends. Germline CDR1 MDHEN, CDR2 SYDVKM. The CDR3 consists of 15 residues. CDR3 nucleotide sequence: TGTGCCAGCAGTCAAGACAGTACTCTCAACTATGGCTACACCTTC. This codes for CASSQDSTLNYGYTF.

This clonotype has more than one count but fewer than ten. The V and J genes are TRBV10-3 and TRBJ2-3, with 7 bases identical to TRBD1. CDR1 and CDR2 from the germline V gene are ENHRY and SYGVKD. The V gene end was trimmed by 4 bases and the J gene end by 4 bases; junction bases not matched to a gene: 2. This CDR3 region has 13 residues. The DNA for the CDR3 is TGTGCCATCAGTGTGGACAGGTCAGATACGCAGTATTTT. Translated: CAISVDRSDTQYF.

This clonotype was detected many times. V is TRBV20-1 and J is TRBJ1-5, with TRBD1 matching over 7 bases. Germline CDR1 DFQATT, CDR2 SNEGSKA (reference sequence). The length of the CDR3 is 13 residues. V gave up 5 bases and J gave up 7 bases; unmatched junction bases: 8. The CDR3 loop is CSAGDRARQPQHF. CDR3 in DNA: TGCAGTGCTGGGGACAGAGCGAGACAGCCCCAGCATTTT.

The chain recombines TRBV4-2 with TRBJ2-5; 12 bases fit TRBD2. V lost 0 bases and J lost 3; bases outside the gene matches: 5. The CDR3 has 17 amino acids. Germline-derived CDR1 and CDR2 are LGHNA and YNFKEQ. The CDR3 is CASSQEPSGRVEETQYF. Written as DNA, the CDR3 is TGTGCCAGCAGCCAAGAGCCTAGCGGGAGGGTGGAAGAGACCCAGTACTTC.

The sample holds many counts of this clonotype. This rearrangement joins TRBV24-1 to TRBJ1-5; tentative D call: TRBD1 (5 bases). The CDR3 extends over 17 amino acids. Germline values: CDR1 KGHDR, CDR2 SFDVKD. V lost 4 bases and J 9 bases, leaving 24 bases between the germline ends. In DNA form, the CDR3 reads TGTGCCACCAGTGACCCCACCCACCGGGGGAGTCGTTTGCCCCAGCATTTT. Its protein is CATSDPTHRGSRLPQHF.

This clonotype was counted at least ten times. V gene TRBV5-6 combines with J gene TRBJ2-2; possible D gene TRBD1, 6 bases. V gave up 4 bases and J gave up 4 bases, with 17 bases separating them. Germline V gene sequence: CDR1 SGHDT, CDR2 YYEEEE. This CDR3 region has 16 residues. The CDR3 nucleotides read TGTGCCAGCAGCCGTTTCGTTGCAGGGGCCACCGGGGAGCTGTTTTTT. Amino acids: CASSRFVAGATGELFF.

About this clonotype: This clone may be a read error of a much larger clone one base away. The genes are TRBV28 and TRBJ1-2, with D maybe TRBD1 (5 bases). CDR3 length: 14 amino acids. Per germline, CDR1 MDHEN and CDR2 SYDVKM. Trimming cost V 4 bases and J 8 bases, with 17 bases left between them. As DNA, the CDR3 is TGTGCCAGCAGTTCCCAGGGTGTCGTGGGCGGCTACACCTTC. Residues: CASSSQGVVGGYTF.

Ten or more counts support this clonotype. V is TRBV7-9 and J is TRBJ2-6, with a possible D match to TRBD2 (6 bases). The CDR3 consists of 18 residues. Germline CDR1 is SEHNR and CDR2 is FQNEAQ (reference sequence). V shed 2 bases and J shed 2 bases, with 16 bases lying between them. The CDR3 loop reads CASSLFIGTPPGANVLTF. In nucleotides, the CDR3 is TGTGCCAGCAGCTTATTTATAGGGACTCCACCTGGGGCCAACGTCCTGACTTTC.

On this clonotype: The junction differs from germline at one of its ends, possibly a read error. This chain connects TRBV7-9 to TRBJ2-2; D is perhaps TRBD1 (5 bases). Germline assignment: CDR1 SEHNR and CDR2 FQNEAQ (reference sequence). The CDR3 length is 22 residues. Here the CDR3 DNA reads TGTGCCGGCAGCCAAGATCCCCAGGGTTTCCGGCAGGCACTTGGAAACACCGGGGAGCTGTTTTTT. This gives the protein CAGSQDPQGFRQALGNTGELFF.

The CDR3 reads CASAPGLASTGELFF. Here the CDR3 DNA reads TGTGCCAGCGCCCCGGGACTAGCGAGCACCGGGGAGCTGTTTTTT. The chain has TRBV2 and TRBJ2-2, with 10 positions matching TRBD2. Trimming took 8 bases from V and 4 from J; bases not matched to a gene: 7. The CDR3 totals 15 residues. Germline lookup yields CDR1 SNHLY and CDR2 FYNNEI. The full variable domain, its missing parts supplied by reference TRBV2 and TRBJ2-2, is EPEVTQTPSHQVTQMGQEVILRCVPISNHLYFYWYRQILGQKVEFLVSFYNNEISEKSEIFDDQFSVERPDGSNFTLKIRSTKLEDSAMYFCASAPGLASTGELFFGEGSRLTVL.

This clonotype was recorded at least ten times. This chain links TRBV20-1 with TRBJ2-7; TRBD2 is a possible D gene (5 bases). V lost 1 base and J lost 0, with 16 bases in between. Germline values: CDR1 DFQATT, CDR2 SNEGSKA (reference sequence). The CDR3 spans 16 residues. The chain's CDR3 is CSARGLLWSGSYEQYF. CDR3 bases: TGCAGTGCTAGAGGCCTACTTTGGAGCGGCTCCTACGAGCAGTACTTC.

This clonotype was recorded many times. The chain couples TRBV9 to TRBJ2-3; D is perhaps TRBD2 (6 bases). CDR1 SGDLS and CDR2 YYNGEE come from the germline V gene. The CDR3 spans 15 residues. Trimming left V 0 bases short and J 2 bases short, with 10 bases between. The DNA of the CDR3 is TGTGCCAGCAGCGTAGCCAGCGGGCACACAGATACGCAGTATTTT. The encoded protein is CASSVASGHTDTQYF.

The V and J genes are TRBV7-2 and TRBJ2-7; a possible D gene is TRBD2 (6 bases). Germline V lookup: CDR1 SGHTA, CDR2 FQGNSA. V was shortened by 3 bases and J by 2 bases, with 11 bases between the two germline ends. CDR3 length: 14 residues. The CDR3 sequence is CASSFGPGAYEQYF. The CDR3 DNA follows: TGTGCCAGCAGCTTTGGTCCGGGGGCCTACGAGCAGTACTTC.

This clonotype was picked up a small number of times. With a much larger clone just one base away, this may be a read error. This chain links TRBV10-3 with TRBJ2-3, with a tentative D call TRBD1 (5 bases). The CDR3 runs to 12 residues. The germline V gene encodes CDR1 ENHRY and CDR2 SYGVKD. The CDR3 DNA follows: TGTGCCATCAAGGGGCGCACAGATATGCAGTATTTT. This codes for CAIKGRTDMQYF.

This clonotype has at least ten counts. The chain uses TRBV5-1 and TRBJ1-1; 7 bases are shared with TRBD1. Losses at the gene ends were 4 bases for V and 5 bases for J; bases not matched to a gene: 8. The CDR3 length is 14 residues. Germline V CDR1 and CDR2: SGHRS, YFSETQ. The CDR3: CASSPGGGETEAFF. CDR3 in DNA: TGCGCCAGCAGCCCAGGGGGAGGGGAGACTGAAGCTTTCTTT.

The DNA for the CDR3 is TGTGCCAGCAGCCCGGTCATTGGGACTAGCGGGACTTACGAGCAGTACTTC. Its translation: CASSPVIGTSGTYEQYF. The V and J genes are TRBV7-2 and TRBJ2-7, with 13 nucleotides matching TRBD2. The germline gives CDR1 SGHTA, CDR2 FQGNSA. V shed 5 bases, J shed 4 bases, and the junction held 11 bases outside the gene matches. This CDR3 spans 17 amino acids.

The V gene is TRBV2, the J gene TRBJ2-7; a possible D gene is TRBD2 (6 bases). This CDR3 is built from 17 residues. Per germline, CDR1 SNHLY and CDR2 FYNNEI. V was shortened by 5 bases and J by 5 bases, with 25 bases between the two germline ends. The CDR3 spells CASSIHLSEGAAHEQYF. As DNA, the CDR3 is TGTGCCAGCAGTATACATCTTTCGGAGGGAGCAGCCCACGAGCAGTACTTC.

This chain links TRBV7-2 with TRBJ2-3; no firm D call. V lost 1 base to trimming and J lost 2 bases, with 10 bases between them. Germline loops: CDR1 SGHTA, CDR2 FQGNSA. The CDR3 contains 15 residues. The CDR3 protein is CASSLDSQVTDTQYF. The CDR3 DNA reads as TGTGCCAGCAGCTTAGACTCCCAAGTCACAGATACGCAGTATTTT.

In its sample, this clonotype was seen many times. The rearrangement links TRBV2 to TRBJ2-2, with D maybe TRBD2 (7 bases). The CDR3 spans 15 residues. Germline CDR1 is SNHLY and CDR2 is FYNNEI. Trimming cost V 1 base and J 9 bases, with 15 bases left between them. This chain's CDR3 is CASSEEGGLGRELFF. The CDR3 region has the DNA TGTGCCAGCAGTGAAGAGGGGGGGTTGGGCCGGGAGCTGTTTTTT.

Regarding this clonotype: The junction differs from germline at one of its ends, possibly a read error. The rearrangement joins TRBV5-1 to TRBJ2-5; 14 bases agree with TRBD2. Germline lookup yields CDR1 SGHRS and CDR2 YFSETQ. The CDR3 runs to 18 residues. Here the CDR3 reads CASSHGTSGSMIQETQYF. As DNA, the CDR3 is TGCGCCAGCAGCCACGGGACTAGCGGGAGCATGATCCAAGAAACCCAGTACTTC.

There are many counts of this clonotype. This chain links TRBV19 with TRBJ1-2, with D uncertain. The V and J ends lost 8 bases and 4 bases respectively, with 11 bases between them. Germline V gives CDR1 LNHDA, CDR2 SQIVND (reference sequence). The CDR3 runs to 12 residues. The CDR3 DNA reads as TGTGCCAGTGGGCCTGAGATCTATGGCTACACCTTC. Amino acids: CASGPEIYGYTF.

The chain employs TRBV20-1 and TRBJ2-5; D unresolved. This CDR3 is 13 amino acids long. The V end lost 0 bases, the J end lost 3 bases, and 8 bases lay between the germline ends. The germline CDR1 and CDR2 sequences are DFQATT and SNEGSKA (reference sequence). CDR3 region: CSARDVREETQYF. CDR3 bases: TGCAGTGCTAGAGATGTACGGGAAGAGACCCAGTACTTC.

This clonotype was seen repeatedly, ten times or more. This chain connects TRBV6-1 to TRBJ1-1; maybe TRBD1 (6 bases). The V gene lost 6 bases and the J gene lost 4 bases, with 15 bases spanning the gap. The CDR3 is 14 amino acids. CDR1 and CDR2 (germline): MNHNS, SASEGT. The CDR3 protein is CASRPTRGATEAFF. CDR3 nucleotides: TGTGCCAGCAGACCTACTCGGGGGGCCACTGAAGCTTTCTTT.

Many counts were recorded for this clonotype. The chain combines TRBV20-1 with TRBJ1-5; TRBD1 matches 8 bases. CDR1 and CDR2 from the germline V gene are DFQATT and SNEGSKA (reference sequence). The CDR3 length is 18 residues. Trimming took 6 bases from V and 1 from J; bases not matched to a gene: 17. The CDR3, as DNA: TGCAGTGCCCTGGGGGCCGGGACAGGCATCCCCAGCAATCAGCCCCAGCATTTT. Translating gives CSALGAGTGIPSNQPQHF.